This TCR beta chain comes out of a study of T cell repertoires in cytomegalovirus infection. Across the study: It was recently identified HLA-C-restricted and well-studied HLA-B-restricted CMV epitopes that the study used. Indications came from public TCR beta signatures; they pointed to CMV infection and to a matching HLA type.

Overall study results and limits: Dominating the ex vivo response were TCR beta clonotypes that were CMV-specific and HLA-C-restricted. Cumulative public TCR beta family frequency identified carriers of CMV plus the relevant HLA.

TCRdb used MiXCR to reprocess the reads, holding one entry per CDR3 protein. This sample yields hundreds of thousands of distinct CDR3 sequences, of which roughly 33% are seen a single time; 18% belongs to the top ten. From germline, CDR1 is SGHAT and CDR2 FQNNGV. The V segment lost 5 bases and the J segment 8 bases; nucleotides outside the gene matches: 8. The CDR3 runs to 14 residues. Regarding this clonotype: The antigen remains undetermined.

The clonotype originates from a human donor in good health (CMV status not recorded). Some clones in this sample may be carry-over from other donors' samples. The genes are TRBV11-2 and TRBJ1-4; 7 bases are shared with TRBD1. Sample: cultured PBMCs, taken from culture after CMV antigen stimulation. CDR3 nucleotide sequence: TGTGCCAGCAGCATCCGACAGGGTAACGAAAAACTGTTTTTT. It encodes CASSIRQGNEKLFF.